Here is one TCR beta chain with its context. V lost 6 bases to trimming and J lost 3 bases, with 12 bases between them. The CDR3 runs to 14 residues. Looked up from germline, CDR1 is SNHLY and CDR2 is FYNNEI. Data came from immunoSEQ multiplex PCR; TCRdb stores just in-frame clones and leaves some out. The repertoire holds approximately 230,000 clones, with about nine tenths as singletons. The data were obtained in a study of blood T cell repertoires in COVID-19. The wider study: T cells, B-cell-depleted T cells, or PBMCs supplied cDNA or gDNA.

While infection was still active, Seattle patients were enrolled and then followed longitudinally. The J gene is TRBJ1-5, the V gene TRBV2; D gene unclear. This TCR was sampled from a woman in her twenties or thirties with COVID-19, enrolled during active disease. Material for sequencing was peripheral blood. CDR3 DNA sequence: TGTGCCAGCAGGGCATGGGCAGACAATCAGCCCCAGCATTTT. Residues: CASRAWADNQPQHF.